This entry concerns a single T cell receptor beta chain. Duration under 3 months, a NOSPECS grade of at least 4, and a Clinical Activity Score of at least 3 characterized the ophthalmopathy patients. Exclusion criteria comprised uncontrolled infection, other autoimmune disease, pregnancy or lactation. Fresh peripheral blood, about 10 ml of it, supplied the PBMCs. The record originates from a study of T cells in Graves' hyperthyroidism and ophthalmopathy. Study in general: Sampling of peripheral blood happened at initial diagnosis, prior to any treatment.

The CDR3 has 17 amino acids. Per the germline V gene, CDR1 is SGDLS and CDR2 is YYNGEE. V trimming: 0 bases; J trimming: 5 bases; junction bases outside the gene matches: 5. RNA transcripts were the template for amplifying TCR beta CDR3 regions. First-round RT-PCR targeting the TCR CDR3 was performed with the HTBI primer set. TCRdb reanalysed the multiplex PCR reads using MiXCR and keeps one entry per CDR3 protein. This table has approximately 520,000 distinct CDR3 sequences, around 22% appearing once. Material: blood. V is TRBV9 and J is TRBJ2-5; TRBD2 agrees at 15 bases. This receptor was obtained from a young woman with Graves' ophthalmopathy. The CDR3 loop reads CASSVGTSGGAGETQYF. The CDR3 nucleotides are TGTGCCAGCAGCGTAGGGACTAGCGGGGGGGCCGGGGAGACCCAGTACTTC.